The subject of this entry is one TCR beta chain. The clone's antigen remains unknown. No clone much larger than this one lies a single base away; base qualities are absent. CDR1 and CDR2, looked up from the germline V gene, are SGHAT and FQNNGV. The junction carries 6 bases between V and J, which are trimmed by 0 bases and 4 bases respectively. The CDR3 sequence holds 13 residues, the cysteine and phenylalanine included. Only CDR3 DNA is held: 39 bases, read in frame from base 1. The library was obtained by the immunoSEQ multiplex PCR assay. A mixture of 60 forward primers for TCR Vbeta segments and 13 reverse primers for TCR Jbeta segments was used in the multiplex PCR. The CDR3 region of rearranged TCR beta genes was amplified from genomic DNA by a multiplex PCR assay. The Illumina HiSeq System was used to sequence the amplified TCR beta libraries as 87-base-pair reads. The paper's processing steps were these. Across the 600 to 700 repertoires, a later analysis counted approximately 83 million unique TCR beta chains, approximately 10 million of which were shared by at least two donors. Raw reads were error-corrected and collapsed into unique sequences by a nearest-neighbor algorithm in which closely related sequences were merged to remove PCR and sequencing errors. Alignment of CDR3 sequences to IMGT reference sequences was used to assign V, D and J gene segments. For a sequence to be retained, at least a six-nucleotide match to both a V gene segment and a J gene segment was required. A rearrangement was called productive if the CDR3 had no stop codons and remained in frame with V and J, and every other rearrangement was called non-productive. CDR3 was defined according to IMGT convention as the region running from the second conserved V-encoded cysteine to the conserved J-encoded phenylalanine. The earlier analysis of approximately 590 of the donors excluded any sequence lacking an unambiguous match to a single V gene segment. In an earlier analysis of around 590 of the donors, a V segment was called functional when productive rearrangements were above 56.7%, and segregating when the standard deviation between donors exceeded 5%. To diagnose cytomegalovirus status from the catalog of TCR beta chain sequences, a statistical classification framework was built. In a later analysis, V and J genes were assigned by comparing TCR nucleotide sequences against IMGT/GENE-DB human TR gene sequences. In a later analysis, CDR3 sequences and most-parsimonious VDJ recombination scenarios were assigned using the TCRdist pipeline. A later analysis defined each TCR beta chain by its CDR3 amino acid sequence plus V-gene family, and excluded reads lacking a unique V-gene family. As a way to deal with suspected cross-contamination and a sequencing artifact, a later analysis dropped hundreds of nucleotide sequences that were highly shared and had low generation probability. In a later analysis, a clonal expansion index for each public chain was calculated from normalized within-repertoire ranks of inferred template counts. In a later analysis, generation probabilities were computed using a VDJ recombination model fitted to out-of-frame rearrangements, and the results were checked against IGoR. Hypergeometric tests were used in a later analysis to score TCR-TCR, TCR-HLA and TCR-CMV co-occurrence, with a repertoire-size bias correction applied to the TCR pairs. In a later analysis, false discovery rates were estimated by permuting HLA or CMV assignments 20 times. A later analysis grouped co-occurring TCRs with DBSCAN, adding TCRdist sequence similarity when clustering within HLA-allele-positive subsets. Repertoires with fewer than 30,000 or more than 120,000 public chains were left out of co-occurrence clustering, as were five repertoires with anomalous nucleotide sharing. TCRdb re-hosts the immuneACCESS table, in-frame sequences only. Its copies lack some clones; in the studies checked, an unresolved V gene accounts for under half of them, and the cause for the rest is not known. The V and J calls and the clone size are those of that table, but D and trimming were determined from the DNA. This sample is represented by about 170,000 clones; 75% to 85% of them were singletons. Jointly, the top ten make up approximately 2.2% of the sample.

The cohort comprised around 690 healthy bone marrow donors. Cohort members were all nominally healthy when sampled, although unrecorded immune exposures were likely present. The donor was CMV seronegative and belonged to the group of around 400 seronegative cohort members. Every donor gave a peripheral blood sample, and the peripheral blood mononuclear cells from that sample were used for TCR beta sequencing. The Qiagen DNeasy Blood Extraction Kit was used to extract genomic DNA from the blood cell samples. The entry originates in a study of cytomegalovirus exposure and HLA in healthy donors (dated by TCRdb to 2015 to 2018). About the investigation overall: In an earlier analysis of 587 of the donors, roughly 300 Gb of sequence data and 90 million to 130 million unique TCR beta sequences from 150 million to 200 million T cells were reported. Both class I and class II loci were covered by HLA typing, at four-digit resolution. The study combined high-throughput TCR immunosequencing, statistical association of individual TCRs with disease status, and machine learning to predict cytomegalovirus infection status. About 280 gigabases of sequencing data and around 80 million unique TCR sequences made up an early release that covered approximately 620 HLA-typed donors. An earlier analysis of fewer than 750 of the donors used high-throughput TCR beta sequencing to judge whether each TCR beta V gene segment behaved as functional or pseudogenic. Across 300 to 500 genotyped donors of the cohort, an average of 235,054 unique TCR beta nucleotide sequences per donor were sequenced, and 15% to 20% of those sequences were non-productive. Alongside the repertoire data, information on donor age, sex, ethnicity and CMV serostatus was compiled. A later genetic analysis took genome-wide SNP genotypes for 398 of the 666 donors and used that subset as a discovery cohort. Of the roughly 400 genotyped donors, approximately 83% fell in the genetic ancestry cluster associated with self-reported Caucasian donors. Using immunosequencing, the study profiled T cell repertoires from 500 to 800 subjects and related those repertoires to cytomegalovirus serostatus. Because of strong linkage in the cohort, roughly five DR-DQ haplotypes were treated as single units for association and clustering. The later analysis used no new phenotypic data to find candidate immune exposures, relying instead on TCR beta sequences and their occurrence across donors. In addition to the first cohort of 666 subjects, a separate validation cohort of 130 or so different subjects was used. Typing coverage varied by locus: roughly 620-640 donors for A, B, C, DRB1 and DQB1; under 550 for DQA1; some 610 for DPA1; 400 to 480 for DPB1. All discovery cohort repertoires had been generated on a single sequencing platform. A later analysis re-analyzed previously published TCR beta repertoires from roughly 600 donors and added high-resolution HLA genotyping to study TCR occurrence patterns. The study was designed to test whether signatures of past pathogen exposure could be identified by cataloging public T cell receptors. Findings and caveats that apply to the study as a whole: Most TCR sequences were seen in very few donors, while some public TCRs were found in many individuals. Broadly in line with IMGT annotations, most TCR beta V segments showed up in productive rearrangements about 90% or about 30% of the time in an earlier analysis of approximately 600 of the donors. The classifier was reported to diagnose cytomegalovirus status with high specificity and sensitivity in both the original cohort and the validation cohort. In a later analysis, several top co-occurrence clusters were reported to appear linked to parvovirus B19, influenza, CMV and Epstein-Barr virus. A later genetic analysis reported fewer N-insertions in productive TCRs among donors in an Asian-associated ancestry cluster than the roughly 620-donor mean. Correlated functional status among segregating V segments might reflect linkage disequilibrium, but an unknown experimental factor could not be ruled out. In vitro tests confirmed that a few of the cytomegalovirus-associated TCR beta chains recognize cytomegalovirus antigens. The study gave a list of around 170 TCR beta chains associated with cytomegalovirus. When HLA alleles, especially DR and DQ, strongly co-occurred, attributing TCR associations to individual alleles was difficult. In a later analysis, HLA-associated TCR beta chains showed more clonal expansion and lower generation probabilities than non-associated chains that were equally common. Most CMV-associated TCR beta chains appeared to be HLA-restricted in a later analysis, and the HLA associations seemed to be driven largely by CMV exposure. A further reported finding was that TCR beta sequences accurately predicted the HLA-A and HLA-B alleles for most subjects in the first cohort. It was suggested by the authors that the approach could potentially be generalized to other disease states and immunological phenotypes. Specific HLA alleles were associated with some 15,000 TCR beta sequences at a false discovery rate of 0.05 in a later analysis. The presence/absence analyses assumed that sequencing depth was roughly uniform across donors, and that assumption may not be true. Because HLA typing was unavailable for some donors at each locus, only the typed subset was used in association tests. In a later analysis, TCR association rates were found to vary across HLA loci, with the most associated TCRs seen for DRB1 alleles and the fewest for HLA-C alleles. Seventeen rarely observed V segments, including chromosome 9 orphons, were excluded from the earlier analysis of about 500 of the donors because counts were too low. A cluster of highly shared sequence variants was judged likely to represent a technical artifact of the sequencing pipeline. Some IMGT-functional V segments, including TRBV6-2 and TRBV6-3, could not be told apart with the 87-base-pair reads, so those segments were excluded. This cohort had only TCR beta chains sequenced, and the lack of alpha or paired-chain data limited which features could be detected. CMV serostatus was the only immune exposure information available for the cohort. V-gene and J-gene trimming of TCR beta chains was associated with a missense DCLRE1C variant in a later genetic analysis, and the association was replicated in an independent cohort.

The sequenced sample was PBMCs. Recombination linked TRBV11-2 to TRBJ2-5; a confident D gene designation cannot be given. This TCR derives from a woman between 45 and 65 years old in good health and CMV-seronegative. This receptor carries the CDR3 CASSLEARETQYF. The nucleotide sequence reads TGTGCCAGCAGCTTAGAGGCCCGAGAGACCCAGTACTTC.